This T cell receptor (beta chain) was sequenced for a study of cytomegalovirus exposure and HLA in healthy donors. PCR amplification relied on 60 Vbeta primers (plus 13 Jbeta primers). Sequenced by immunoSEQ multiplex PCR; TCRdb stores in-frame clones only, minus some. In the table there are fewer than 250,000 clones, roughly 79% of which are singletons. V was shortened by 6 bases and J by 0 bases, with 5 bases between the two germline ends. The CDR3 extends over 12 amino acids. Germline V gene data show CDR1 as MNHEY and CDR2 as SMNVEV (reference sequence). The chain couples TRBV27 to TRBJ1-1; D remains ambiguous. This TCR was sampled from a male donor in good health and CMV-seronegative. Input material: PBMCs. CDR3 protein: CASRRVNTEAFF. CDR3 sequence (DNA): TGTGCCAGCAGACGAGTGAACACTGAAGCTTTCTTT.